This TCR beta chain was recorded in a study of Ad26.COV2.S vaccination and SARS-CoV-2 variants (dated by TCRdb to about 2021). Background on the whole study: Donors in the vaccine arm were drawn from COV1001, a multicentre, randomized, double-blind, placebo-controlled phase I-IIa trial testing Ad26.COV2.S in healthy adults. Dosing of Ad26.COV2.S was intramuscular, at either 5x10^10 or 1x10^11 viral particles, delivered as one shot or as two shots spaced 56 days apart. TCRbeta repertoire sequencing served as the tool for gauging how specific and how broad the SARS-CoV-2-reactive T cell receptors were following Ad26.COV2.S vaccination. The TCR-sequenced set comprised approximately 32 samples: around 20 Ad26.COV2.S vaccine recipients, 5 placebo recipients and 8 SARS-CoV-2 convalescent individuals. Participants in the trial were split at random into five groups of five each, receiving low-dose or high-dose Ad26.COV2.S once or twice, or else placebo on both occasions. Throughout the experiments and outcome assessment, investigators stayed blinded to trial group allocation.

Summary of the overall study and its limitations: Vaccine and placebo recipients had comparable non-spike TCR breadth, which fits with the vaccine containing only spike. Higher spike-specific TCR breadth was observed in Ad26.COV2.S recipients than in placebo recipients (P = 0.0014). The study lacked the statistical power to compare responses across vaccine doses or regimens. After vaccination, spike-specific CD8+ and CD4+ T cell responses were reported to show substantial breadth. According to the authors, total T cell responses may have been underestimated by the TCR breadth and depth analyses.

Trimming takes 3 bases off V and 2 bases off J; junction bases not matched to a gene: 5. The CDR3 has 15 amino acids, counting the end cysteine and phenylalanine. The kept DNA is CDR3 alone, 45 bases in frame from the first base. In the germline V gene, CDR1 corresponds to SGHVS and CDR2 to FNYEAQ. This clone was recorded only once. Its cognate antigen has yet to be identified. No much larger clone exists at a distance of one base, and base qualities are not known. The immunoSEQ Assay was used to sequence TCRbeta CDR3 regions. After extraction, genomic DNA underwent amplification by bias-controlled multiplex PCR, followed by high-throughput sequencing. As for the original processing: Collapsing and filtering of sequences were performed to quantify the absolute abundance of each unique TCRbeta CDR3 region. T cell fraction was estimated by normalization of TCRbeta template counts to usable DNA, with usable DNA being measured through amplification of reference genes present in all nucleated cells. Repertoire TCRs were annotated as SARS-CoV-2-specific by exact matching of V gene, CDR3 amino acid sequence and J gene to a known reactive TCR set. The reference SARS-CoV-2 TCR set came from MIRA and was filtered for enrichment in COVID-19-positive ImmuneCODE repertoires, removing public or cross-reactive TCRs. Based on the MIRA antigens, annotated TCRs were further analysed at the level of specific ORF or position within ORF. Breadth was defined as annotated unique rearrangements over total unique productive rearrangements; depth was the summed frequency of those rearrangements. Two-sided Wilcoxon rank-sum tests were applied when comparing TCR breadth between groups. The table was pulled from immuneACCESS by TCRdb, which kept in-frame rearrangements only. Such tables lose some clones; where checked, under half of the loss comes from unresolved V genes, and the rest has no known cause. V and J calls and clone size are copied from that table; D and trimming were computed from the DNA. The sample records over 400,000 clones, about 92% of which are singletons. Roughly 4% of the sample rests with the top ten.

The treatment or condition tag for this specimen amounts to: approximately 18 received Ad26.COV2.S at low or high dose, single or two shots; about 5 received placebo; per-sample allocation not given. Repertoires of vaccine and placebo recipients were sequenced from samples collected on day 63 after the first injection. Between 29 July and 7 August 2020, Cohort 1b enrolled 25 adults aged 18-55 years at one site in Boston, USA. Ad26.COV2.S was a replication-incompetent adenovirus type 26 vector expressing a prefusion-stabilized SARS-CoV-2 spike protein from the original Wuhan strain. The V and J genes are TRBV7-6 and TRBJ2-7; TRBD1 aligns with 9 central bases. The sequences come from peripheral blood, collected in a trial of Ad26.COV2.S vaccine versus placebo. This receptor was identified in a person between 18 and 59 years old who received the Ad26.COV2.S COVID-19 vaccine or a placebo. The CDR3 loop reads CASSFIRDRAYEQYF. The nucleotide sequence reads TGTGCCAGCAGCTTTATCCGGGACAGGGCCTACGAGCAGTACTTC.